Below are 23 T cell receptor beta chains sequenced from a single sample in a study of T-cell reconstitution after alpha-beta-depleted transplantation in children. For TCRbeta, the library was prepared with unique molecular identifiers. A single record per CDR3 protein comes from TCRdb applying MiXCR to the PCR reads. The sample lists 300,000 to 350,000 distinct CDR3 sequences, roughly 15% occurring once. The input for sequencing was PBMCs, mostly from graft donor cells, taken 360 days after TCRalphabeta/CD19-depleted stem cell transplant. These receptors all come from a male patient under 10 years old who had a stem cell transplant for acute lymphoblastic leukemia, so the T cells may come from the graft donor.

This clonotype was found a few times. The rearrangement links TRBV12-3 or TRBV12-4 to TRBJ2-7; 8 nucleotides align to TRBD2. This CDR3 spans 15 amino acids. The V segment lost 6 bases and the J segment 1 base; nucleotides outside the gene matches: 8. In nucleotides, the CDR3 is TGTGCCAGCAGCTTCATACTAGCGGATTCCTACGAGCAGTACTTC. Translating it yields CASSFILADSYEQYF.

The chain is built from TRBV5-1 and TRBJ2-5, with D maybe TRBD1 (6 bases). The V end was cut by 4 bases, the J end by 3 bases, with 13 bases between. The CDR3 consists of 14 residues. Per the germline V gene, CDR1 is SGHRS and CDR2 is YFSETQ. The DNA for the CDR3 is TGCGCCAGCAGCCTGGGGACAACCAAAGAGACCCAGTACTTC. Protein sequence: CASSLGTTKETQYF.

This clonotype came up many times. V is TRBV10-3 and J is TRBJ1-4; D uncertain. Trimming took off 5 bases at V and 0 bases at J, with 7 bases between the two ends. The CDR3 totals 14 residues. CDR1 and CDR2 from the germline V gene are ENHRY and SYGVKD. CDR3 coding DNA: TGTGCCATCAGTTTACAAACAACTAATGAAAAACTGTTTTTT. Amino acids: CAISLQTTNEKLFF.

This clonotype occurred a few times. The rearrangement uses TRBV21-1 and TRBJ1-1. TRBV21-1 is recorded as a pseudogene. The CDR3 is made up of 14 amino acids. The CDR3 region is CASSKGRECTEAFF. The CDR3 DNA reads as TGTGCCAGCAGCAAAGGAAGAGAATGCACTGAAGCTTTCTTT.

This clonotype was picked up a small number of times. CDR3 region: CASSPSTYNEQFF. In DNA form, the CDR3 reads TGTGCCAGCTCACCATCGACCTACAATGAGCAGTTCTTC. The chain recombines TRBV18 with TRBJ2-1; D is unresolved. CDR3 size: 13 residues. CDR1 and CDR2 (germline): KGHSH, LQKENI. The ends were cut back, 2 bases at V and 2 bases at J, with 4 bases in the middle.

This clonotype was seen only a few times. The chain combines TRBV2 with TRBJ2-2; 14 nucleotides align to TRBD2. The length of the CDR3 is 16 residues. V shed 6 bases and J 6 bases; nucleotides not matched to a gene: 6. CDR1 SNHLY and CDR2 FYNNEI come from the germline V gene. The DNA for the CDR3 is TGTGCCAGCAGGTCCCCGGGACTAGCGGGAGCCGGGGAGCTGTTTTTT. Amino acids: CASRSPGLAGAGELFF.

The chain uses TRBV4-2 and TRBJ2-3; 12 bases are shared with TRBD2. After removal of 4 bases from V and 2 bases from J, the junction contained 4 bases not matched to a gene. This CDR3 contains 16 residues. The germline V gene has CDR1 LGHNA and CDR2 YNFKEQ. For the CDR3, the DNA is TGTGCCAGCAGCCCAAGGACTAGCGGGGACACAGATACGCAGTATTTT. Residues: CASSPRTSGDTDTQYF.

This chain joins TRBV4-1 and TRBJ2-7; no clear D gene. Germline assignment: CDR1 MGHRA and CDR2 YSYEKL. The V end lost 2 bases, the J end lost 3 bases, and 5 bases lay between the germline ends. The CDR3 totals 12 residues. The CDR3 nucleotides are TGCGCCAGCAGCCAAATAGGCTACGAGCAGTACTTC. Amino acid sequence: CASSQIGYEQYF.

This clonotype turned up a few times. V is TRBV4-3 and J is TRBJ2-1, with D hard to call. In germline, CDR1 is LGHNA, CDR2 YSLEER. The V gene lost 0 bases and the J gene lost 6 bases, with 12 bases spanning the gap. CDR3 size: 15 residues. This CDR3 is CASSQEMGRINEQFF. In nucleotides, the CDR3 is TGCGCCAGCAGCCAAGAAATGGGCAGAATCAATGAGCAGTTCTTC.

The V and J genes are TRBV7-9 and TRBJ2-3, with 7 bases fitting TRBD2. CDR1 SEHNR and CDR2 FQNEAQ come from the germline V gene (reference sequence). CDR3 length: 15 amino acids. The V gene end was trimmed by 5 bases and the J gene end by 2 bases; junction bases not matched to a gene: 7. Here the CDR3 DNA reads TGTGCCAGCAGCCCCCGGGACTACCCCACAGATACGCAGTATTTT. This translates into CASSPRDYPTDTQYF.

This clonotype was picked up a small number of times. The CDR3 DNA is TGCGCCAGCAGCTTTACAGGGGCGGACACTGAAGCTTTCTTT. Its translation: CASSFTGADTEAFF. The chain employs TRBV5-1 and TRBJ1-1; 7 bases align to TRBD1. Germline CDR1 reads SGHRS; CDR2 reads YFSETQ. The CDR3 contains 14 residues. With V trimmed by 2 bases and J by 3 bases, 4 bases remained unmatched.

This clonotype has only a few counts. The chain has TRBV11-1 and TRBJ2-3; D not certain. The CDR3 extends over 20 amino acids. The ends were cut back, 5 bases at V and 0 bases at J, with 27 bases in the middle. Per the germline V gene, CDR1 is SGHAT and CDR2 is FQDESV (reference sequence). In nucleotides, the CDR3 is TGTGCCAGCAGCCCAGATCCTTGGACCCGACACTACCATAGCACAGATACGCAGTATTTT. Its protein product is CASSPDPWTRHYHSTDTQYF.

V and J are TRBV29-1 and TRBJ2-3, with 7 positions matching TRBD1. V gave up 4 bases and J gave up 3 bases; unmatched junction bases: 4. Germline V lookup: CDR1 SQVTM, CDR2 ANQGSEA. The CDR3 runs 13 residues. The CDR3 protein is CSVVKGQTDTQYF. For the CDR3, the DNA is TGCAGCGTTGTTAAGGGACAGACAGATACGCAGTATTTT.

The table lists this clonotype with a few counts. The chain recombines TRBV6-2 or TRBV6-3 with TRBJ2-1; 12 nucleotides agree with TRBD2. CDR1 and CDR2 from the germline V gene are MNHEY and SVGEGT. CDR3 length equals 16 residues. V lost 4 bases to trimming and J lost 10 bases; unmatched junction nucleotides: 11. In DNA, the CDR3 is TGTGCCAGCAGTTCCCCCCGACTAGCGGGAGCACAGGAGCAGTTCTTC. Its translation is CASSSPRLAGAQEQFF.

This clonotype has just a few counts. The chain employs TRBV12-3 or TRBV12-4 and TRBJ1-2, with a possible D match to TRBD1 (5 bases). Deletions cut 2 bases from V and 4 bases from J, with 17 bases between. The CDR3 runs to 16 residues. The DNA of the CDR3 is TGTGCCAGCAGTTTAAGGCCCAGGGAGTCTTTCTATGGCTACACCTTC. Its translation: CASSLRPRESFYGYTF.

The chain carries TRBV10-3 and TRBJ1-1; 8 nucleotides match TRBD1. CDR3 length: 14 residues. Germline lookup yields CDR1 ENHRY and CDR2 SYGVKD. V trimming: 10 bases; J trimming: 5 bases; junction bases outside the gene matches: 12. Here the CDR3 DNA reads TGTGCCACCGGCGGTCAGGGGGCTGGGACTGAAGCTTTCTTT. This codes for CATGGQGAGTEAFF.

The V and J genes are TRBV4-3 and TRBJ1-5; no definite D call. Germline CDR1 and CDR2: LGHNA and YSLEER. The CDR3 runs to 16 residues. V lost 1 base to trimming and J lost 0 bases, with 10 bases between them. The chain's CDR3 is CASSQGNIDSNQPQHF. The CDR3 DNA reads TGCGCCAGCAGCCAAGGAAATATCGATAGCAATCAGCCCCAGCATTTT.

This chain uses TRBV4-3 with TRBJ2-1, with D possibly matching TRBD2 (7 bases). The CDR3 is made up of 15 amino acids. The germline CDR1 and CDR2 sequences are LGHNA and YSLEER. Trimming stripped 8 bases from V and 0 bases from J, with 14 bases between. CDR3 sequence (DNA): TGCGCCAGCTCGCGGGGGCATAGCTCCTACAATGAGCAGTTCTTC. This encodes CASSRGHSSYNEQFF.

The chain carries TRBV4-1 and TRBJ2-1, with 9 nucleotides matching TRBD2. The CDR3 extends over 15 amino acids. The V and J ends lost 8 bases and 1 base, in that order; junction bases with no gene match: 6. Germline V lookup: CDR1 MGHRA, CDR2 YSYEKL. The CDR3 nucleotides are TGCGCCAGCCAGGCTAGCGGGGCTTCCTACAATGAGCAGTTCTTC. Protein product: CASQASGASYNEQFF.

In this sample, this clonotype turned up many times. The CDR3 is CASSFRGGDEQFF. In nucleotides, the CDR3 is TGTGCCAGCAGTTTCCGGGGGGGCGATGAGCAGTTCTTC. This chain uses TRBV12-3 or TRBV12-4 with TRBJ2-1; 8 nucleotides align to TRBD2. The CDR3 contains 13 residues. J lost 8 bases, V lost 3 bases, and 3 bases had no gene match.

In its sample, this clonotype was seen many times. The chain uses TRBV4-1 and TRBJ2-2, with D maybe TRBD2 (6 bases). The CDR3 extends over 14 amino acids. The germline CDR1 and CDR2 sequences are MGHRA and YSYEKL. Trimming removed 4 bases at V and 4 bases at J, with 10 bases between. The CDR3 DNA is TGCGCCAGCAGCCGGGGACTGGTCACCGGGGAGCTGTTTTTT. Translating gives CASSRGLVTGELFF.

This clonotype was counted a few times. The CDR3 bases are TGTGCCAGCAGTTGGGGGGACATCGGGACTAGCTACGAGCAGTACTTC. Its translation: CASSWGDIGTSYEQYF. The V call is TRBV28, the J call TRBJ2-7, with 8 bases that match TRBD2. The germline V gene encodes CDR1 MDHEN and CDR2 SYDVKM. The CDR3 consists of 16 residues. Trimming removed 4 bases from V and 3 bases from J; junction bases left unmatched: 11.

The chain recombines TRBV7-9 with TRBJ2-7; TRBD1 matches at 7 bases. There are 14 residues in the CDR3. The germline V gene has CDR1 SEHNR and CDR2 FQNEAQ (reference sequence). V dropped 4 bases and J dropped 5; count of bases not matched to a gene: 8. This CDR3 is CASSSLTGMDEQYF. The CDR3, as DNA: TGTGCCAGCAGCTCCTTGACAGGGATGGACGAGCAGTACTTC.